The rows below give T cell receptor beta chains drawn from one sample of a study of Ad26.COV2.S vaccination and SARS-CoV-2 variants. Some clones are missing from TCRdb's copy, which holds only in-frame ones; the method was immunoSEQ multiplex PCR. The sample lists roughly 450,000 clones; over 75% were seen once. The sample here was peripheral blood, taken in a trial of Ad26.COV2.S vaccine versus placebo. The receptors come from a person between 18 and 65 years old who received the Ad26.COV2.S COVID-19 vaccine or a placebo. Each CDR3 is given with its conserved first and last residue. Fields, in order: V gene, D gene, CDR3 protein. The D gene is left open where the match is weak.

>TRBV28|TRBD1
CASSLVGQGGEKLFF
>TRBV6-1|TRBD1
CASSERDRGRNEQFF
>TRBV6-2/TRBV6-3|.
CASSYGLSSRSSYNEQFF
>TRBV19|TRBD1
CATKPGQGNYEQYF
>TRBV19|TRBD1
CASSMGQDTGELFF
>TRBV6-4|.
CASSEGGASYNEQFF
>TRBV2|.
CASSEGVFTYNEQFF
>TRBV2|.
CASGTGFAEAFF
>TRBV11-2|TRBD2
CASSFRGLAGATDTQYF
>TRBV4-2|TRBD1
CASSQDFKNTGGSYEQYF
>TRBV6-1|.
CASSDPLGFSNYGYTF
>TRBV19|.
CASSHRGVNTEAFF
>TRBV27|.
CASSSSLNTEAFF
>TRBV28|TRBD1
CASSLGQGDYGYTF
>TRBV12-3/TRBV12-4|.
CASSSSRADTQYF
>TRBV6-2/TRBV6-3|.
CASSPSGVQETQYF
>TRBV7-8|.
CASSPQGPNSPLHF
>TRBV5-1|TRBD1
CASRAGTGNTEAFF
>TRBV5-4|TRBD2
CASSLTSGAYNEQFF
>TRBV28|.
CASRSSALVEQFF
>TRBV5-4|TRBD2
CASSSGRGTSGNEQFF
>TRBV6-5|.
CASSYITGRTGELFF